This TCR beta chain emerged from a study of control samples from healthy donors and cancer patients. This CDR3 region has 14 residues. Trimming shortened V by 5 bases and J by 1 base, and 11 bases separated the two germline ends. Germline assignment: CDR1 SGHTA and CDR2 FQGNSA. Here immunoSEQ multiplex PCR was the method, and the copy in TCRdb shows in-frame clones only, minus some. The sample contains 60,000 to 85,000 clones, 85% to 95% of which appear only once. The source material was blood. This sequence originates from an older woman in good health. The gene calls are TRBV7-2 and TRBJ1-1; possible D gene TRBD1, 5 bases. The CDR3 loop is CASSPGHQNTEAFF. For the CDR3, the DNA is TGTGCCAGCAGCCCCGGACACCAGAACACTGAAGCTTTCTTT.